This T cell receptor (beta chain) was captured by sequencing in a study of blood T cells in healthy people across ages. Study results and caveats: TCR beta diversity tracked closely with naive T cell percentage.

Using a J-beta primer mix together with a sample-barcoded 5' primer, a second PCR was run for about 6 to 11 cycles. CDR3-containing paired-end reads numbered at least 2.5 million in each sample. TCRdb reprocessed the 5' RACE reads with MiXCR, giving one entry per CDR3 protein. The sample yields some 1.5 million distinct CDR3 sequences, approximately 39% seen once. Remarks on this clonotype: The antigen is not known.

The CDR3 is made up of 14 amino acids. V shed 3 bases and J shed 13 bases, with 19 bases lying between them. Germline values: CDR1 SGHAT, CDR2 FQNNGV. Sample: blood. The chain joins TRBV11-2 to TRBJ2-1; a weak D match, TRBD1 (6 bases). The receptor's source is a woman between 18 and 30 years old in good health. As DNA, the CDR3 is TGTGCCAGCAGCTTTAGGACAGCCCAAGAGACCCAGTTCTTC. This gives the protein CASSFRTAQETQFF. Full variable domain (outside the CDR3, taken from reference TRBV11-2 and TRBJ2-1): EAGVAQSPRYKIIEKRQSVAFWCNPISGHATLYWYQQILGQGPKLLIQFQNNGVVDDSQLPKDRFSAERLKGVDSTLKIQPAKLEDSAVYLCASSFRTAQETQFFGPGTRLTVL.